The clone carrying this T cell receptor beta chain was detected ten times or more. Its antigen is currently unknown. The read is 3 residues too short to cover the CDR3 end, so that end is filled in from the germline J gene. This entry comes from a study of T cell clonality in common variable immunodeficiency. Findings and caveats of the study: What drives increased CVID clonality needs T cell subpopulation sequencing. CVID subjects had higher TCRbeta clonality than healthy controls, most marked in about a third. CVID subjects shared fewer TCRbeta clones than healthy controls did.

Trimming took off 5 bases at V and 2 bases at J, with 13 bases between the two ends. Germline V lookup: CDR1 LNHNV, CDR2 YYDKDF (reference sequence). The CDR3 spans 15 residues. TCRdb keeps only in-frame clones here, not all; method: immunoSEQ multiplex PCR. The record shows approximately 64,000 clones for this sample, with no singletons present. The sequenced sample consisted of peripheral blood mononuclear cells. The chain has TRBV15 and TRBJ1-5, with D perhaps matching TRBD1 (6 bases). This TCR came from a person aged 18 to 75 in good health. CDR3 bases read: TGTGCCACCAGCCAATACAGGGAGGGCAATCAGCCC. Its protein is CATSQYREGNQP. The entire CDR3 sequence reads CATSQYREGNQPQHF.